The 11 T cell receptor beta chains listed next were all sequenced from one sample in a study of PD-1 blockade in classical Hodgkin lymphoma. Regarding time point: newly diagnosed, previously untreated cHL patient sample. Magnetic negative selection isolated CD8+ T cells from thawed PBMCs. Sequenced by immunoSEQ multiplex PCR; TCRdb stores in-frame clones only, minus some. In the table there are approximately 21,000 clones, around nine tenths of which are singletons. Sample: CD8+ T cells from blood. All receptors derive from a human donor with classical Hodgkin lymphoma.

This clone came up once. This rearrangement joins TRBV5-4 to TRBJ2-7; the match to TRBD1 covers 8 bases. The CDR3 runs 16 residues. V was pared by 4 bases and J by 2 bases, with 11 bases of the junction left unmatched. Germline loops: CDR1 SGHNT, CDR2 YYREEE (reference sequence). The CDR3 spells CASSPTGTGYTYEQYF. Written as DNA, the CDR3 is TGTGCCAGCAGCCCGACCGGGACAGGATACACCTACGAGCAGTACTTC.

The V gene is TRBV9, the J gene TRBJ2-1; D gene uncertain. V lost 0 bases and J lost 8, with 12 bases in between. This CDR3 is built from 14 residues. Germline CDR1 is SGDLS and CDR2 is YYNGEE. DNA for the CDR3: TGTGCCAGCAGCGTAGATTTAGGAAACGATGAGCAGTTCTTC. Its translation is CASSVDLGNDEQFF.

The chain joins TRBV14 to TRBJ1-2; possible D gene TRBD1, 5 bases. With 4 bases removed from V and 6 bases from J, the gap between germline ends came to 21 bases. Germline-derived CDR1 and CDR2 are SGHDN and FVKESK. The CDR3 contains 16 residues. The CDR3 region has the DNA TGTGCCAGCAGCCGTTCCCGGGACCCCCTTACAGATGGCTACACCTTC. Translating it yields CASSRSRDPLTDGYTF.

The chain couples TRBV10-1 to TRBJ2-7; D is possibly TRBD2 (6 bases). Trimming took 0 bases from V and 6 from J, leaving 15 bases between them. Per the germline V gene, CDR1 is WNHNN and CDR2 is SYGVQD (reference sequence). This CDR3 region has 15 residues. The CDR3 DNA reads TGCGCCAGCAGTGAGTCCTTGGGGGAGGAATCCGAGCAGTACTTC. This translates into CASSESLGEESEQYF.

The V and J genes are TRBV7-2 and TRBJ2-7, with D unclear. The germline CDR1 and CDR2 sequences are SGHTA and FQGNSA. V lost 1 base and J lost 3, with 10 bases in between. CDR3 length: 14 amino acids. The CDR3 DNA follows: TGTGCCAGCAGCTTAGTGGAGTCCGTCTACGAGCAGTACTTC. Translated, it gives CASSLVESVYEQYF.

The V call is TRBV7-8, the J call TRBJ2-1; a weak D match, TRBD2 (7 bases). The V gene's germline CDR1 is SGHVS and CDR2 FQNEAQ. The CDR3 length is 15 residues. Trimming removed 3 bases from V and 2 bases from J, with 11 bases in between. CDR3 DNA sequence: TGTGCCAGCAGCTTGGTGCGGGGGCCCTACAATGAGCAGTTCTTC. Protein product: CASSLVRGPYNEQFF.

This clone appeared once. The chain joins TRBV28 to TRBJ2-7, with D possibly being TRBD1 or TRBD2 (5 bases each). The V gene lost 4 bases and the J gene lost 0 bases, with 10 bases spanning the gap. CDR1 is MDHEN, CDR2 SYDVKM, per germline. This CDR3 region has 14 residues. CDR3 sequence reads: CASSWGTSSYEQYF. The CDR3 DNA reads TGTGCCAGCAGTTGGGGGACCAGCTCCTACGAGCAGTACTTC.

This rearrangement joins TRBV28 to TRBJ1-5; 9 positions match TRBD1. With V trimmed by 8 bases and J by 6 bases, 11 bases remained unmatched. Germline V lookup: CDR1 MDHEN, CDR2 SYDVKM. The CDR3 length is 15 residues. Written as DNA, the CDR3 is TGTGCCAGCGGCCCGCCGGGACAGGGTGGTCAGCCCCAGCATTTT. It encodes CASGPPGQGGQPQHF.

The chain links TRBV28 to TRBJ1-2, with a possible D match to TRBD1 (6 bases). The CDR3 has 14 residues. Germline V CDR1 and CDR2: MDHEN, SYDVKM. V was clipped by 11 bases and J by 5 bases, with 21 bases between them. This CDR3 is CARTQGQGRYGYTF. The CDR3 nucleotides read TGTGCCCGCACTCAGGGGCAGGGGAGGTATGGCTACACCTTC.

This sequence joins TRBV6-5 and TRBJ2-5; weak D call: TRBD2 (6 bases). Trimming left V 3 bases short and J 4 bases short, with 9 bases between. The CDR3 covers 13 residues. Per germline, CDR1 MNHEY and CDR2 SVGAGI. CDR3 in amino acids: CASSYDSGETQYF. CDR3 sequence (DNA): TGTGCCAGCAGTTATGATAGCGGAGAGACCCAGTACTTC.

The chain links TRBV7-2 to TRBJ2-1, with 12 bases lining up with TRBD2. Trimming cost V 5 bases and J 10 bases; bases outside gene matches: 6. The CDR3 sequence is 14 residues long. Looked up from germline, CDR1 is SGHTA and CDR2 is FQGNSA. This CDR3 reads CASSLGLAGWEQFF. The CDR3 nucleotides read TGTGCCAGCAGCCTCGGACTAGCGGGATGGGAGCAGTTCTTC. Looking up the rest from reference TRBV7-2 and TRBJ2-1 gives the full variable domain: GAGVSQSPSNKVTEKGKDVELRCDPISGHTALYWYRQSLGQGLEFLIYFQGNSAPDKSGLPSDRFSAERTGGSVSTLTIQRTQQEDSAVYLCASSLGLAGWEQFFGPGTRLTVL.